The 7 T cell receptor beta chains presented below share a single source sample, sequenced in a study of blood T cell repertoires in COVID-19. The method was immunoSEQ multiplex PCR; TCRdb's version includes in-frame clones alone and lacks a portion of them. The sample records some 350,000 clones, about 90% being singletons. The specimen sequenced was peripheral blood. These receptor sequences come from a woman between 18 and 29 years old who had recovered from COVID-19.

The chain has TRBV5-1 and TRBJ2-6; 8 bases agree with TRBD2. Germline V gene data show CDR1 as SGHRS and CDR2 as YFSETQ. Germline trimming cut 1 base from V and 4 bases from J; bases unmatched to any gene: 7. The CDR3 is 17 amino acids. The CDR3 DNA reads TGCGCCAGCAGCTTGTCGGGACTAGTGGGGGGGGCCAACGTCCTGACTTTC. Translated: CASSLSGLVGGANVLTF.

The gene calls are TRBV6-2 or TRBV6-3 and TRBJ2-3, with a possible D match to TRBD2 (6 bases). From germline, CDR1 is MNHEY and CDR2 SVGEGT. The CDR3 totals 12 residues. Trimming removed 4 bases from V and 9 bases from J, with 11 bases in between. DNA for the CDR3: TGTGCCAGCAGTTCCCGACTAGGGACGCAGTATTTT. Its translation is CASSSRLGTQYF.

The V call is TRBV2, the J call TRBJ2-1; 7 nucleotides line up with TRBD2. CDR1 and CDR2 from the germline V gene are SNHLY and FYNNEI. The CDR3 spans 13 residues. The junction had 8 bases not matched to a gene; V was cut back by 6 bases and J by 9 bases. CDR3 sequence reads: CASRVTSMSEQFF. The CDR3 region has the DNA TGTGCCAGCAGAGTGACTAGCATGAGTGAGCAGTTCTTC.

The V gene is TRBV28, the J gene TRBJ2-1, with 9 bases identical to TRBD2. The CDR3 totals 18 residues. V lost 5 bases, J lost 0 bases, and 11 bases stayed unmatched. CDR1 is MDHEN and CDR2 is SYDVKM in the germline V gene. CDR3 protein: CASSTLAGHSSSYNEQFF. DNA of the CDR3: TGTGCCAGCAGTACACTAGCGGGCCATTCTAGCTCCTACAATGAGCAGTTCTTC. The full variable domain, in which reference TRBV28 and TRBJ2-1 provide the parts outside the CDR3, is DVKVTQSSRYLVKRTGEKVFLECVQDMDHENMFWYRQDPGLGLRLIYFSYDVKMKEKGDIPEGYSVSREKKERFSLILESASTNQTSMYLCASSTLAGHSSSYNEQFFGPGTRLTVL.

Turning to this clone: A read error may account for a junction end that differs from germline. CDR3 region: CATSRDQLAATVLF. The CDR3 DNA follows: TGTGCCACCAGCAGAGATCAATTGGCGGCCACGGTTCTCTTT. The gene calls are TRBV15 and TRBJ1-1, with D hard to call. CDR3 length: 14 amino acids. From germline, CDR1 is LNHNV and CDR2 YYDKDF (reference sequence).

The V and J genes are TRBV27 and TRBJ1-5; a weak D match, TRBD1 (6 bases). Trimming removed 6 bases from V and 3 bases from J, with 9 bases in between. The CDR3 has 13 residues. Germline lookup yields CDR1 MNHEY and CDR2 SMNVEV (reference sequence). The CDR3 DNA reads as TGTGCCAGCAGATGGGGGCCCAATCAGCCCCAGCATTTT. Amino acid sequence: CASRWGPNQPQHF.

This clone was seen once. The rearrangement uses TRBV2 and TRBJ1-5; 8 bases agree with TRBD1. The V and J ends lost 7 bases and 1 base, in that order; junction bases with no gene match: 3. The CDR3 runs to 14 residues. Germline V lookup: CDR1 SNHLY, CDR2 FYNNEI. CDR3 coding DNA: TGTGCCAGCAATACAGGGGGGAGCAATCAGCCCCAGCATTTT. Encoded protein: CASNTGGSNQPQHF.